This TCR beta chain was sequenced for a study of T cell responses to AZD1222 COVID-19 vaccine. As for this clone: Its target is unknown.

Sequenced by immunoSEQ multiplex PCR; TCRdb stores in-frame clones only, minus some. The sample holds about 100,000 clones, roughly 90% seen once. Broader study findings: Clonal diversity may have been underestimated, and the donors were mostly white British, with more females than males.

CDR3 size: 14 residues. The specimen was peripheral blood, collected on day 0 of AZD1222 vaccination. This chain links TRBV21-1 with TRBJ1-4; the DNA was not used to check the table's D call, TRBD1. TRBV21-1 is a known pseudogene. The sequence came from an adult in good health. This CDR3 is CASMGDRANEKLFF. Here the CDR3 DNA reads TGTGCCAGCATGGGGGACAGGGCTAATGAAAAACTGTTTTTT.